A selection of T cell receptor beta chains follows, all from one sample in a study of T cell responses to AZD1222 COVID-19 vaccine. The table came from immunoSEQ multiplex PCR; TCRdb's copy has only in-frame clones and leaves some out. The data show 85,000 to 120,000 clones, roughly 80% seen once. Specimen: peripheral blood, collected on day 0 of AZD1222 vaccination. The origin of the receptors is an adult in good health. Both conserved end residues are part of each CDR3. Fields, in order: clone size, V gene, J gene, D gene, CDR3 protein, CDR3 DNA. D genes are given only for firm matches. Size values are once, few and many counts, or a class for expanded clones, and some rows have none.

clone_size: NA; v_call: TRBV11-3; j_call: TRBJ1-1; d_call: NA; cdr3_aa: CASSLSYPAGTEAFF; cdr3_nt: TGTGCCAGCAGCTTATCCTATCCGGCTGGCACTGAAGCTTTCTTT
clone_size: NA; v_call: TRBV12-5; j_call: TRBJ1-2; d_call: NA; cdr3_aa: CASGDRNYGYTF; cdr3_nt: TGTGCTAGTGGGGACCGGAACTATGGCTACACCTTC
clone_size: NA; v_call: TRBV15; j_call: TRBJ1-3; d_call: TRBD1; cdr3_aa: CATSRENRGLGNTIYF; cdr3_nt: TGTGCCACCAGCAGAGAAAACAGGGGGCTCGGAAACACCATATATTTT
clone_size: NA; v_call: TRBV19; j_call: TRBJ1-1; d_call: NA; cdr3_aa: CASTTYNRLNTEAFF; cdr3_nt: TGTGCCAGTACTACATACAACAGGCTGAACACTGAAGCTTTCTTT
clone_size: NA; v_call: TRBV19; j_call: TRBJ1-5; d_call: NA; cdr3_aa: CASNDRFSNQPQHF; cdr3_nt: TGTGCCAGTAATGATAGATTTAGCAATCAGCCCCAGCATTTT
clone_size: NA; v_call: TRBV6-5; j_call: TRBJ1-2; d_call: NA; cdr3_aa: CASSYIGDGYGYTF; cdr3_nt: TGTGCCAGCAGTTATATAGGGGATGGGTATGGCTACACCTTC
clone_size: NA; v_call: TRBV29-1; j_call: TRBJ1-1; d_call: NA; cdr3_aa: CSTVTGNTEAFF; cdr3_nt: TGCAGCACCGTCACAGGGAACACTGAAGCTTTCTTT
clone_size: NA; v_call: TRBV4-3; j_call: TRBJ1-2; d_call: NA; cdr3_aa: CASSQDGGSSYGYTF; cdr3_nt: TGCGCCAGCAGCCAAGACGGTGGCAGTTCATATGGCTACACCTTC
clone_size: NA; v_call: TRBV18; j_call: TRBJ1-4; d_call: NA; cdr3_aa: CASSPQSSGGEKLFF; cdr3_nt: TGTGCCAGCTCACCTCAGAGCAGTGGCGGTGAAAAACTGTTTTTT
clone_size: NA; v_call: TRBV30; j_call: TRBJ2-3; d_call: NA; cdr3_aa: CAWSKGLIEADTQYF; cdr3_nt: TGTGCCTGGAGTAAAGGACTAATAGAGGCAGATACGCAGTATTTT
clone_size: few; v_call: TRBV5-8; j_call: TRBJ2-1; d_call: NA; cdr3_aa: CASTQTYYNEQFF; cdr3_nt: TGTGCCAGCACACAGACATACTACAATGAGCAGTTCTTC
clone_size: NA; v_call: TRBV6-5; j_call: TRBJ1-4; d_call: NA; cdr3_aa: CASTQTGNEKLFF; cdr3_nt: TGTGCCAGCACTCAAACAGGAAATGAAAAACTGTTTTTT
clone_size: NA; v_call: TRBV5-4; j_call: TRBJ1-6; d_call: TRBD1; cdr3_aa: CASSRRGQGNSPLHF; cdr3_nt: TGTGCCAGCAGCAGGCGCGGACAGGGTAATTCACCCCTCCACTTT
clone_size: once; v_call: TRBV19; j_call: TRBJ1-2; d_call: TRBD1; cdr3_aa: CASSTSDRVGAYGYTF; cdr3_nt: TGTGCCAGTAGCACCTCTGACAGGGTCGGAGCCTATGGCTACACCTTC
clone_size: NA; v_call: TRBV2; j_call: TRBJ1-3; d_call: NA; cdr3_aa: CASSATALSGNTIYF; cdr3_nt: TGTGCCAGCAGTGCGACCGCGCTCTCTGGAAACACCATATATTTT
clone_size: once; v_call: TRBV3-1/TRBV3-2; j_call: TRBJ1-1; d_call: NA; cdr3_aa: CASSPGSTVMNTEAFF; cdr3_nt: TGTGCCAGCAGCCCGGGATCGACAGTCATGAACACTGAAGCTTTCTTT
clone_size: once; v_call: TRBV12-5; j_call: TRBJ2-1; d_call: NA; cdr3_aa: CASGLMLPLF; cdr3_nt: TGTGCTAGTGGTTTGATGCTGCCGCTCTTC